This T cell receptor beta chain is from a study of OX40 agonist ivuxolimab in advanced cancers. Overall study context: Patients were 82.7% male with ages roughly 23 to 90, mean approximately 62.

Overall study findings and caveats: Dose levels from 0.1 to 3.0 mg/kg saw CD4+ and CD8+ blood T cells expand clonally by week 6.

Clones were read by immunoSEQ multiplex PCR, and TCRdb kept only the in-frame ones, dropping some. The profile shows roughly 60,000 clones, roughly nine tenths of them singletons. A remark on this clone: What it binds is unknown.

V was clipped by 4 bases and J by 2 bases; unmatched bases: 4. CDR3 size: 15 residues. CDR1 MNHEY and CDR2 SVGAGI come from the germline V gene. The material was CD4+ or CD8+ T cells sorted from blood, obtained in a trial of the OX40 agonist ivuxolimab. The chain has TRBV6-5 and TRBJ2-1; 8 positions match TRBD1. This receptor was obtained from an adult with an advanced solid tumor such as melanoma, head and neck, liver or kidney cancer. CDR3 coding DNA: TGTGCCAGCAGTTCTGACAGGGGCCCCTACAATGAGCAGTTCTTC. It yields the protein CASSSDRGPYNEQFF.